The 19 T cell receptor beta chains given below trace back to one sample, sequenced in a study of blood T cells in healthy people across ages. Primers used in a second PCR of roughly 6 to 12 cycles were a sample-barcoded 5' primer and a J-beta primer mix. TCRdb passed the 5' RACE reads through MiXCR, listing each CDR3 protein once. The sample contains over a million distinct CDR3 sequences, around 45% of which appear only once. The specimen was blood. The receptors were sampled from a woman in her sixties or seventies in good health.

This clonotype has just a few counts. CDR3 amino acids: CASSLNPWEQYF. The DNA for the CDR3 is TGTGCCAGCAGCCTGAACCCTTGGGAGCAGTACTTC. The chain is built from TRBV7-9 and TRBJ2-7; no definite D call. V was pared by 5 bases and J by 7 bases, with 12 bases between. This CDR3 is 12 amino acids long. Germline CDR1 SEHNR, CDR2 FQNEAQ (reference sequence).

This clonotype turned up a few times. V gene TRBV29-1 combines with J gene TRBJ2-3; D is uncertain. Trimming took off 0 bases at V and 3 bases at J, with 4 bases between the two ends. The CDR3 length is 12 residues. The germline V gene encodes CDR1 SQVTM and CDR2 ANQGSEA. CDR3 bases: TGCAGCGTTGAAGATACAACAGATACGCAGTATTTT. It codes for CSVEDTTDTQYF.

The rearrangement uses TRBV28 and TRBJ1-1, with 12 bases fitting TRBD1. V was clipped by 8 bases and J by 11 bases; unmatched bases: 15. CDR3 length: 15 residues. Germline V gene data show CDR1 as MDHEN and CDR2 as SYDVKM. The CDR3 is CASRRPGQGAGWAFF. For the CDR3, the DNA is TGTGCCAGCCGAAGACCGGGACAGGGGGCTGGTTGGGCTTTCTTT.

This chain links TRBV7-3 with TRBJ1-4; D perhaps matches TRBD1 (6 bases). Trimming removed 6 bases at V and 8 bases at J, with 13 bases between. Germline CDR1 is SGHTA and CDR2 is FQGTGA. CDR3 length: 13 amino acids. The CDR3: CASRGQGTEKLFF. In nucleotides, the CDR3 is TGTGCCAGCAGGGGCCAGGGGACGGAAAAACTGTTTTTT.

The sample holds a few counts of this clonotype. The chain combines TRBV3-1 with TRBJ2-7; D assignment may be TRBD1 or TRBD2 (5 bases each). Deletions cut 5 bases from V and 1 base from J, with 15 bases between. CDR3 size: 15 residues. Germline CDR1 LGHDT, CDR2 YNNKEL (reference sequence). CDR3 coding DNA: TGTGCCAGCAGCTCGGGACCTGCATTGTCCTACGAGCAGTACTTC. Translating it yields CASSSGPALSYEQYF.

The chain joins TRBV11-2 to TRBJ2-1, with TRBD2 matching over 7 bases. V gave up 0 bases and J gave up 10 bases; unmatched junction bases: 18. This CDR3 comprises 18 residues. Germline values: CDR1 SGHAT, CDR2 FQNNGV. The CDR3 region has the DNA TGTGCCAGCAGCTTAGATTGGTCGGCTAACGGGAGGTCGGGAGAGCAGTTCTTC. This encodes CASSLDWSANGRSGEQFF.

The rearrangement joins TRBV3-1 to TRBJ2-1, with D hard to call. Trimming left V 5 bases short and J 8 bases short, with 10 bases between. This CDR3 region has 12 residues. Germline V gives CDR1 LGHDT, CDR2 YNNKEL (reference sequence). In nucleotides, the CDR3 is TGTGCCAGCAGCTCCCCCCCGGATGAGCAGTTCTTC. Its protein product is CASSSPPDEQFF.

V usage is TRBV20-1 and J usage is TRBJ2-1, with 8 bases matching TRBD2. The junction had 5 bases not matched to a gene; V was cut back by 0 bases and J by 4 bases. This CDR3 region has 15 residues. Germline-derived CDR1 and CDR2 are DFQATT and SNEGSKA (reference sequence). CDR3 sequence (DNA): TGCAGTGCTAGAGATCGGACTAGCCCTTACAATGAGCAGTTCTTC. As protein: CSARDRTSPYNEQFF.

The chain uses TRBV27 and TRBJ2-4; TRBD1 agrees at 11 bases. Germline CDR1 MNHEY, CDR2 SMNVEV (reference sequence). The CDR3 runs 16 residues. Trimming took 5 bases from V and 1 from J; bases not matched to a gene: 4. The CDR3 is CASSPRDRGAKNIQYF. As DNA, the CDR3 is TGTGCCAGCAGTCCCCGGGACAGGGGGGCCAAAAACATTCAGTACTTC.

The genes are TRBV20-1 and TRBJ1-4, with 7 bases aligning to TRBD1. V was pared by 4 bases and J by 8 bases, with 13 bases of the junction left unmatched. The germline CDR1 and CDR2 sequences are DFQATT and SNEGSKA (reference sequence). The CDR3 is 15 residues long. The CDR3 region is CSATQQRGRREKLFF. DNA for the CDR3: TGCAGTGCTACCCAACAGAGGGGGCGGAGAGAAAAACTGTTTTTT.

J is TRBJ2-5 and V is TRBV5-4, with TRBD2 matching 7 bases. This CDR3 is built from 13 residues. Looked up from germline, CDR1 is SGHNT and CDR2 is YYREEE (reference sequence). Trimming removed 5 bases from V and 5 bases from J; junction bases left unmatched: 6. CDR3 nucleotides: TGTGCCAGCAGAAGCGGGGAACCTGAGACCCAGTACTTC. The encoded protein is CASRSGEPETQYF.

Points on this clonotype: Germline is not matched at one junction end, which may reflect a read error. The chain joins TRBV27 to TRBJ2-5, with D maybe TRBD2 (6 bases). This CDR3 is 10 amino acids long. Germline V gene data show CDR1 as MNHEY and CDR2 as SMNVEV (reference sequence). The CDR3 DNA reads as TGTGCCAGGGGAGGAGAGATCCAGTACTTC. Encoded protein: CARGGEIQYF.

A few counts support this clonotype. The J gene is TRBJ1-2, the V gene TRBV28, with no clear D. Trimming removed 2 bases at V and 8 bases at J, with 12 bases between. CDR1 MDHEN and CDR2 SYDVKM come from the germline V gene. The CDR3 extends over 13 amino acids. The CDR3 region has the DNA TGTGCCAGCAGTTTACGAGGAGCGCAGGGCTACACCTTC. It is translated as CASSLRGAQGYTF.

This clonotype was counted between two and nine times. The J gene is TRBJ2-3, the V gene TRBV20-1; D is possibly TRBD2 (5 bases). V lost 6 bases and J lost 6, with 19 bases in between. The germline CDR1 and CDR2 sequences are DFQATT and SNEGSKA (reference sequence). The CDR3 sequence is 14 residues long. The CDR3 sequence: CSAPPLRGPDTQYF. For the CDR3, the DNA is TGCAGTGCCCCGCCCCTCAGAGGGCCCGATACGCAGTATTTT.

V and J are TRBV3-1 and TRBJ1-4, with D possibly being TRBD1 (6 bases). This CDR3 is 14 amino acids long. Per germline, CDR1 LGHDT and CDR2 YNNKEL (reference sequence). The ends were cut back, 4 bases at V and 4 bases at J, with 10 bases in the middle. The CDR3 DNA reads TGTGCCAGCAGCCCGGGGGCCTTTAATGAAAAACTGTTTTTT. Translation gives CASSPGAFNEKLFF.

V is TRBV3-1 and J is TRBJ2-5; D gene ambiguous. The CDR3 contains 17 residues. CDR1 is LGHDT, CDR2 YNNKEL, per germline (reference sequence). V gave up 4 bases and J gave up 11 bases, with 29 bases separating them. The CDR3 nucleotides are TGTGCCAGCAGCCCACGACGTCCCAGACACACAATGGATGAGCAGTACTTC. As protein: CASSPRRPRHTMDEQYF.

The rearrangement joins TRBV12-5 to TRBJ2-1, with D possibly being TRBD1 (6 bases). With 4 bases removed from V and 2 bases from J, the gap between germline ends came to 21 bases. Germline loops: CDR1 LGHNT, CDR2 FRNRAP. The length of the CDR3 is 18 residues. CDR3 nucleotides: TGTGCTAGTGGTTCGAGGGGCAAGAGTGCAGGGGCCTACAATGAGCAGTTCTTC. Translated: CASGSRGKSAGAYNEQFF.

About this clonotype itself: A much larger clone lies one base from this, so it may be a read error. This sequence joins TRBV7-9 and TRBJ2-5, with D hard to call. V was pared by 7 bases and J by 0 bases, with 3 bases between. Germline CDR1 and CDR2: SEHNR and FQNEAQ (reference sequence). This CDR3 has 11 residues. The CDR3, as DNA: TGTGCCAGCATCGACCAAGAGACCCAGTACTTC. Translating gives CASIDQETQYF.

The V and J genes are TRBV7-9 and TRBJ2-1, with 8 bases that match TRBD1. The CDR3 runs 17 residues. Losses at the gene ends were 4 bases for V and 8 bases for J; bases not matched to a gene: 16. Germline V gene sequence: CDR1 SEHNR, CDR2 FQNEAQ (reference sequence). The chain's CDR3 is CASSSSGQGTFWDEQFF. The CDR3 region has the DNA TGTGCCAGCAGCTCTTCCGGACAGGGAACGTTTTGGGATGAGCAGTTCTTC.